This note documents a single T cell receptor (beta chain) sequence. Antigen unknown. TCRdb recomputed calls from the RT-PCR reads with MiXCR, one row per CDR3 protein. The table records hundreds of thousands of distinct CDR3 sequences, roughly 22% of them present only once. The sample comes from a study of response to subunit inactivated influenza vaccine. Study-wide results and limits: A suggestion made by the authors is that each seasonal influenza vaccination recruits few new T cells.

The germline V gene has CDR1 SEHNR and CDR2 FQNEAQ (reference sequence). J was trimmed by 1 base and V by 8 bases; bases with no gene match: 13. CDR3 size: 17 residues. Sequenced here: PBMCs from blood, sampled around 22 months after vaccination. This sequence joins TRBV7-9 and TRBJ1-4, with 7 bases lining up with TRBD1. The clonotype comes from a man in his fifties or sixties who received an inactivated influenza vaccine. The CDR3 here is CASSRDRVTITNEKLFF. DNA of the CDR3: TGTGCCAGCTCCCGGGACAGAGTCACGATAACTAATGAAAAACTGTTTTTT.